Listed below are T cell receptor beta chains from one sample, sequenced in a study of CD8 T cells in Susac syndrome. One entry per CDR3 protein, called by TCRdb with MiXCR from the immunoSEQ multiplex PCR reads. The sample contains 150,000 or so distinct CDR3 sequences, around 94% of which appear only once. The sample consisted of CD4+ T cells from PBMCs. The receptors come from a human donor in good health. Both conserved end residues are part of each CDR3. The D gene is left open where the match is weak. The size entry is marked missing in some rows and otherwise reads once, few, many or a size class.

TRBV2	.	once	TRBJ2-3	CASGSGYTQYF	TGTGCCAGCGGCAGCGGTTATACGCAGTATTTT
TRBV24-1	TRBD1	.	TRBJ1-2	CATILTGNYGYTF	TGTGCCACCATTCTGACAGGGAACTATGGCTACACCTTC
TRBV20-1	.	.	TRBJ2-7	CSARDPGPHEQYF	TGCAGTGCTAGGGATCCGGGCCCCCACGAGCAGTACTTC
TRBV20-1	.	once	TRBJ2-5	CSALRDIQETQYF	TGCAGTGCTCTCCGGGACATCCAAGAGACCCAGTACTTC
TRBV6-2/TRBV6-3	TRBD2	.	TRBJ2-1	CASSIGLAGGSVEQFF	TGTGCCAGCTCAATCGGACTAGCGGGGGGGAGTGTTGAGCAGTTCTTC
TRBV6-1	TRBD2	once	TRBJ2-2	CASSLIPAGGTGELFF	TGTGCCAGCAGCTTGATTCCAGCGGGGGGGACCGGGGAGCTGTTTTTT
TRBV20-1	TRBD2	.	TRBJ2-3	CSARPLAGGPTDTQYF	TGCAGTGCTAGACCCCTAGCGGGGGGGCCGACAGATACGCAGTATTTT
TRBV24-1	TRBD1	.	TRBJ2-1	CATSDRTGSDEQFF	TGTGCCACCAGTGATAGGACAGGGTCGGATGAGCAGTTCTTC
TRBV4-2	TRBD2	.	TRBJ2-7	CASSQGLDLAGEHEQYF	TGTGCCAGCAGCCAAGGATTAGATCTAGCGGGGGAACACGAGCAGTACTTC
TRBV30	TRBD1	once	TRBJ2-7	CAWRGDRSSYEQYF	TGTGCCTGGAGAGGGGACAGAAGCTCCTACGAGCAGTACTTC
TRBV7-3	TRBD1	.	TRBJ2-7	CASSQPGTGVEQYF	TGTGCCAGCAGCCAACCCGGGACAGGGGTGGAGCAGTACTTC
TRBV12-3/TRBV12-4	TRBD1	.	TRBJ1-2	CASRPPGTGDGYTF	TGTGCCAGCAGGCCCCCCGGGACAGGGGACGGCTACACCTTC
TRBV6-2/TRBV6-3	TRBD2	.	TRBJ2-7	CASSLAGANSGSYEQYF	TGTGCCAGCAGTCTAGCGGGGGCCAACTCAGGAAGCTACGAGCAGTACTTC
TRBV6-5	.	.	TRBJ2-7	CASADSYEQYF	TGTGCCAGTGCTGACTCCTACGAGCAGTACTTC
TRBV19	TRBD1	.	TRBJ2-1	CASSTGTGAYNEQFF	TGTGCCAGTAGTACGGGGACAGGGGCCTACAATGAGCAGTTCTTC
TRBV7-2	TRBD2	once	TRBJ2-1	CASSLDSRASGGNEQFF	TGTGCCAGCAGCTTAGATAGTAGGGCTAGCGGGGGTAATGAGCAGTTCTTC
TRBV5-6	.	.	TRBJ1-2	CASSLLREGGYTF	TGTGCCAGCAGCTTACTCCGGGAGGGAGGCTACACCTTC
TRBV7-2	TRBD1	.	TRBJ2-1	CASSPTTGQYNEQFF	TGTGCCAGCAGCCCCACAACGGGACAGTACAATGAGCAGTTCTTC
TRBV30	.	once	TRBJ1-1	CAWSFGQRSNTEAFF	TGTGCCTGGAGTTTTGGACAGCGATCGAACACTGAAGCTTTCTTT
TRBV6-2/TRBV6-3	TRBD1	.	TRBJ1-6	CASRTGSNSPLHF	TGTGCCAGCCGGACAGGTTCGAATTCACCCCTCCACTTT
TRBV3-1	TRBD1	.	TRBJ1-1	CASSERQGPLNTEAFF	TGTGCCAGCAGCGAACGACAGGGCCCTCTTAACACTGAAGCTTTCTTT
TRBV19	.	.	TRBJ2-1	CASSRTAGDNEQFF	TGTGCCAGTAGTAGGACAGCGGGCGACAATGAGCAGTTCTTC
TRBV19	TRBD2	few	TRBJ2-1	CASNPSGGAYNEQFF	TGTGCCAGTAACCCCAGCGGGGGGGCTTACAATGAGCAGTTCTTC
TRBV15	TRBD1	.	TRBJ1-2	CATSSHTGDNYGYTF	TGTGCCACCAGCAGCCACACAGGGGACAACTATGGCTACACCTTC
TRBV2	.	.	TRBJ2-5	CATQGREETQYF	TGTGCCACACAGGGAAGGGAAGAGACCCAGTACTTC
TRBV12-3/TRBV12-4	.	few	TRBJ2-3	CASSLGTDTQYF	TGTGCCAGCAGTTTAGGGACAGATACGCAGTATTTT
TRBV30	TRBD1	.	TRBJ1-5	CAWSTGTGDNQPQHF	TGTGCCTGGAGTACCGGGACAGGGGACAATCAGCCCCAGCATTTT